This is a list of T cell receptor beta chains from one sample in a study of cytomegalovirus exposure and HLA in healthy donors. Produced via immunoSEQ multiplex PCR; TCRdb's table is partial and in-frame only. The sample has roughly 200,000 clones; around 86% are singletons. The material sequenced was PBMCs. Source of these receptors: a young man in good health and CMV-seropositive. The CDR3 runs from the conserved cysteine through the conserved F or W. A D gene is named only where the DNA matches it firmly. Expanded clones get a size class; other rows say once, few or many, or leave the size out.

d_call,v_call,clone_size,j_call,cdr3_aa,cdr3_nt
TRBD2,TRBV27,once,TRBJ2-2,CASSLRLAGVHGELFF,TGTGCCAGCAGTTTAAGGCTAGCGGGAGTCCACGGGGAGCTGTTTTTT
NA,TRBV7-6,NA,TRBJ2-5,CASSTPEEETQYF,TGTGCCAGCAGCACACCGGAGGAAGAGACCCAGTACTTC
TRBD1,TRBV5-1,once,TRBJ1-2,CASSSTGVGYGYTF,TGCGCCAGCAGCTCAACAGGGGTTGGCTATGGCTACACCTTC
NA,TRBV6-5,NA,TRBJ2-7,CASSQGGDEQYF,TGTGCCAGCAGCCAAGGGGGTGACGAGCAGTACTTC
NA,TRBV7-6,NA,TRBJ1-2,CASSFSFRGPNYGYTF,TGTGCCAGCAGCTTCAGTTTCCGGGGTCCTAACTATGGCTACACCTTC
TRBD1,TRBV28,NA,TRBJ2-7,CASSSRQGAGEQYF,TGTGCCAGCAGTTCTCGACAGGGGGCTGGCGAGCAGTACTTC
TRBD2,TRBV4-3,once,TRBJ2-5,CASSLTRGGAGTQYF,TGCGCCAGCAGCCTTACCCGGGGGGGGGCCGGGACCCAGTACTTC
NA,TRBV6-1,NA,TRBJ2-6,CASSNRSGANVLTF,TGTGCCAGCAGTAACAGGTCTGGGGCCAACGTCCTGACTTTC
TRBD1,TRBV7-9,NA,TRBJ2-7,CASSSPRTGPSYEQYF,TGTGCCAGCAGCTCTCCGCGGACAGGTCCCTCCTACGAGCAGTACTTC
TRBD2,TRBV25-1,NA,TRBJ2-4,CASSPGLGIQYF,TGTGCCAGCAGTCCGGGACTAGGCATTCAGTACTTC
NA,TRBV5-6,many,TRBJ1-2,CASSLDNEPSLYGYTF,TGTGCCAGCAGCTTGGACAACGAGCCTTCGCTCTATGGCTACACCTTC
NA,TRBV27,NA,TRBJ2-5,CASSPRQNQETQYF,TGTGCCAGCAGTCCCCGACAGAATCAAGAGACCCAGTACTTC
TRBD2,TRBV5-1,NA,TRBJ2-7,CASRLLGRDSYEQYF,TGCGCCAGCAGATTGTTGGGGAGGGACTCCTACGAGCAGTACTTC
TRBD1,TRBV4-1,NA,TRBJ1-1,CASSQPGQGARGTEAFF,TGCGCCAGCAGCCAGCCGGGACAGGGGGCGCGGGGCACTGAAGCTTTCTTT
NA,TRBV6-5,NA,TRBJ2-1,CASSYGNEQFF,TGTGCCAGCAGTTATGGCAATGAGCAGTTCTTC
NA,TRBV28,NA,TRBJ2-7,CASSLTIGEQYF,TGTGCCAGCAGCTTAACGATAGGCGAGCAGTACTTC
NA,TRBV6-5,NA,TRBJ2-3,CASSYSPGHQDTQYF,TGTGCCAGCAGTTACTCCCCAGGGCATCAGGATACGCAGTATTTT
NA,TRBV5-1,NA,TRBJ2-6,CASSLEVSLGGANVLTF,TGCGCCAGCAGCTTGGAAGTGTCCCTCGGTGGGGCCAACGTCCTGACTTTC
TRBD2,TRBV9,NA,TRBJ2-7,CASSPWTRQYEQYF,TGTGCCAGCAGCCCATGGACTAGACAATACGAGCAGTACTTC
NA,TRBV2,NA,TRBJ2-1,CASSDFSPTLYNEQFF,TGTGCCAGCAGTGATTTCTCCCCCACACTATACAATGAGCAGTTCTTC
NA,TRBV7-9,NA,TRBJ1-1,CASRPDLGLNTEAFF,TGTGCCAGCAGGCCCGACTTAGGTTTGAACACTGAAGCTTTCTTT
TRBD1,TRBV2,NA,TRBJ1-1,CASSDQGGFTEAFF,TGTGCCAGCAGTGATCAGGGGGGGTTCACTGAAGCTTTCTTT
TRBD2,TRBV28,NA,TRBJ2-1,CASSFAAGLAGNEQFF,TGTGCCAGCAGTTTCGCAGCGGGACTAGCGGGAAATGAGCAGTTCTTC
TRBD1,TRBV29-1,once,TRBJ1-1,CSADRGLGTEAFF,TGCAGCGCTGACAGGGGGCTGGGCACTGAAGCTTTCTTT
TRBD2,TRBV27,NA,TRBJ2-7,CASSFSSGRTYEQYF,TGTGCCAGCAGTTTTTCTAGCGGGAGGACCTACGAGCAGTACTTC
NA,TRBV7-7,NA,TRBJ2-5,CASSLSGFLGGGQETQYF,TGTGCCAGCAGCTTAAGTGGCTTCCTGGGAGGAGGGCAAGAGACCCAGTACTTC
NA,TRBV5-6,NA,TRBJ1-3,CASSPGPGSGNTIYF,TGTGCCAGCAGCCCGGGACCTGGCTCTGGAAACACCATATATTTT
NA,TRBV6-5,NA,TRBJ2-3,CASSYGPKGDTQYF,TGTGCCAGCAGTTACGGGCCAAAAGGGGATACGCAGTATTTT
NA,TRBV11-2,NA,TRBJ2-2,CASSLHPQGSAGELFF,TGTGCCAGCAGCTTACACCCCCAGGGGTCGGCCGGGGAGCTGTTTTTT
NA,TRBV21-1,once,TRBJ1-2,CASSLRGLDGYTF,TGTGCCAGCAGCCTAAGAGGGCTAGATGGCTACACCTTC
NA,TRBV28,NA,TRBJ2-7,CASSFPTGNGIILYEQYF,TGTGCCAGCAGTTTCCCGACAGGTAACGGGATCATTCTCTACGAGCAGTACTTC
NA,TRBV7-3,NA,TRBJ1-2,CASSLPPDTGYTF,TGTGCCAGCAGCTTGCCGCCTGACACAGGCTACACCTTC
NA,TRBV6-1,NA,TRBJ1-5,CASSPQSNQPQHF,TGTGCCAGCAGTCCCCAGAGCAATCAGCCCCAGCATTTT
NA,TRBV5-4,NA,TRBJ2-7,CASSLSGVSYEQYF,TGTGCCAGCAGCTTGTCAGGGGTTTCCTACGAGCAGTACTTC
NA,TRBV5-4,NA,TRBJ2-7,CASSDSSYEQYF,TGTGCCAGCAGCGATAGCTCCTACGAGCAGTACTTC
TRBD1,TRBV6-5,NA,TRBJ2-2,CASSYQGGRTGELFF,TGTGCCAGCAGTTACCAAGGGGGCAGGACCGGGGAGCTGTTTTTT
TRBD1,TRBV6-1,NA,TRBJ2-7,CASIPKGTGSYEQYF,TGTGCCAGCATCCCGAAGGGGACAGGGTCCTACGAGCAGTACTTC
NA,TRBV9,NA,TRBJ1-5,CASSVDPTVNQPQHF,TGTGCCAGCAGCGTAGACCCGACAGTCAATCAGCCCCAGCATTTT
NA,TRBV11-2,NA,TRBJ2-7,CASSLVRAADEQYF,TGTGCCAGCAGCTTAGTGAGGGCGGCAGACGAGCAGTACTTC
NA,TRBV9,NA,TRBJ2-7,CASSVGLDQYEQYF,TGTGCCAGCAGCGTAGGACTAGACCAATACGAGCAGTACTTC
NA,TRBV6-5,few,TRBJ1-2,CASSYSYYTDYGYTF,TGTGCCAGCAGTTACTCGTATTACACTGACTATGGCTACACCTTC
TRBD1,TRBV9,NA,TRBJ1-2,CASSGPGQGNYGYTF,TGTGCCAGCAGCGGGCCGGGACAGGGAAACTATGGCTACACCTTC
NA,TRBV7-9,NA,TRBJ2-5,CASSLVGAGETQYF,TGTGCCAGCAGCTTGGTGGGAGCAGGAGAGACCCAGTACTTC
TRBD1,TRBV5-1,NA,TRBJ2-7,CASSLAVYRGLSYEQYF,TGCGCCAGCAGCTTGGCCGTTTACAGGGGGCTTTCCTACGAGCAGTACTTC
NA,TRBV6-1,NA,TRBJ2-7,CASSEREPYEQYF,TGTGCCAGCAGTGAACGGGAACCCTACGAGCAGTACTTC
NA,TRBV30,NA,TRBJ2-7,CAWSGSNYEQYF,TGTGCCTGGAGTGGTTCTAACTACGAGCAGTACTTC
NA,TRBV4-1,NA,TRBJ1-5,CASSQVEGNQPQHF,TGCGCCAGCAGCCAAGTCGAAGGTAATCAGCCCCAGCATTTT
NA,TRBV6-1,NA,TRBJ1-2,CASSPTGYGYTF,TGTGCCAGCAGCCCAACAGGGTATGGCTACACCTTC
NA,TRBV9,NA,TRBJ2-3,CASSVDKGTDTQYF,TGTGCCAGCAGCGTAGATAAGGGCACAGATACGCAGTATTTT
TRBD1,TRBV6-6,NA,TRBJ1-5,CASSWVDRGDQPQHF,TGTGCCAGCAGTTGGGTCGACAGGGGCGATCAGCCCCAGCATTTT
NA,TRBV9,NA,TRBJ2-7,CASSTAQDSFSYEQYF,TGTGCCAGCAGCACCGCTCAAGACAGCTTCTCCTACGAGCAGTACTTC
TRBD1,TRBV11-2,NA,TRBJ2-5,CASSFGQGETQYF,TGTGCCAGCAGCTTCGGACAGGGGGAGACCCAGTACTTC
NA,TRBV7-7,NA,TRBJ1-2,CASSLTGVHSQSNYGYTF,TGTGCCAGCAGCCTGACTGGGGTACACAGTCAGTCTAACTATGGCTACACCTTC
NA,TRBV4-2,NA,TRBJ1-2,CASSQGTQNYGYTF,TGTGCCAGCAGCCAAGGGACCCAAAACTATGGCTACACCTTC
TRBD1,TRBV15,NA,TRBJ1-2,CATSRESTGTAYGYTF,TGTGCCACCAGCAGAGAATCTACCGGGACAGCCTATGGCTACACCTTC
NA,TRBV28,NA,TRBJ1-5,CASNGRGRTQHF,TGTGCCAGCAATGGACGGGGTCGGACCCAGCATTTT
NA,TRBV13,NA,TRBJ2-2,CASSLFSAGTGELFF,TGTGCCAGCAGCTTATTTTCCGCGGGGACCGGGGAGCTGTTTTTT
TRBD2,TRBV5-1,NA,TRBJ2-2,CASSPSGAANTGELFF,TGCGCCAGCAGCCCTAGCGGCGCAGCGAACACCGGGGAGCTGTTTTTT
NA,TRBV7-9,NA,TRBJ2-1,CASSLIESYNEQFF,TGTGCCAGCAGCTTAATCGAGTCCTACAATGAGCAGTTCTTC
TRBD2,TRBV11-2,NA,TRBJ2-5,CASSRGVQETQYF,TGTGCCAGCAGCCGGGGGGTCCAAGAGACCCAGTACTTC